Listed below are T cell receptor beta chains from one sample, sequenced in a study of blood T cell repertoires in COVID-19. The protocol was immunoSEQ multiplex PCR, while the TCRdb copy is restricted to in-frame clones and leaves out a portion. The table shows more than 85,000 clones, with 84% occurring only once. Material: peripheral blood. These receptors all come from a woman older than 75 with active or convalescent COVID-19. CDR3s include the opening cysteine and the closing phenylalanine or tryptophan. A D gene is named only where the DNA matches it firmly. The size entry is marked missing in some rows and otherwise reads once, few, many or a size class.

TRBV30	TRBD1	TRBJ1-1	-	CAWVTGTANTEAFF	TGTGCCTGGGTTACCGGGACAGCGAACACTGAAGCTTTCTTT
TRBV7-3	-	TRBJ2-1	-	CASSVEDIYNEQFF	TGTGCCAGCAGCGTCGAGGACATATACAATGAGCAGTTCTTC
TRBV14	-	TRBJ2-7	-	CASSQISAAYEQYF	TGTGCCAGCAGCCAAATATCAGCGGCCTACGAGCAGTACTTC
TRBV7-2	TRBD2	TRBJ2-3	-	CASSYGTSSWVTDTQYF	TGTGCCAGCAGCTATGGGACTAGCTCTTGGGTCACAGATACGCAGTATTTT
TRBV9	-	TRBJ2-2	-	CASSYLEITGELFF	TGTGCCAGCAGCTATTTAGAGATAACCGGGGAGCTGTTTTTT
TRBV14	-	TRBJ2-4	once	CASSPTEAGIQNIQYF	TGTGCCAGCAGCCCCACTGAGGCGGGGATCCAAAACATTCAGTACTTC
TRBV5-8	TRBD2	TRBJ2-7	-	CASRKNGLATYEQYF	TGTGCCAGCAGGAAAAACGGACTAGCGACCTACGAGCAGTACTTC
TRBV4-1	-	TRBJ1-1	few	CASSRPRANTEAFF	TGCGCCAGCAGCCGGCCGAGGGCGAACACTGAAGCTTTCTTT
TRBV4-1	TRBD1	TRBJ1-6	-	CASSQERQGWSPLHF	TGCGCCAGCAGCCAAGAGCGACAGGGTTGGTCACCCCTCCACTTT
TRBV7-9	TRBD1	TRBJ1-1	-	CASSGRGLGGTEAFF	TGTGCCAGCAGCGGCAGGGGGCTAGGGGGCACTGAAGCTTTCTTT
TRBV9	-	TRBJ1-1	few	CASSVGSKTPYMNTEAFF	TGTGCCAGCAGCGTAGGTAGTAAGACTCCTTACATGAACACTGAAGCTTTCTTT
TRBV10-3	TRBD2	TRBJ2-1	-	CAIMASGEGGEQFF	TGTGCCATCATGGCTAGCGGGGAGGGTGGTGAGCAGTTCTTC
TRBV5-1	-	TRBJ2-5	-	CASSLERSQETQYF	TGCGCCAGCAGCTTGGAGCGGAGCCAAGAGACCCAGTACTTC
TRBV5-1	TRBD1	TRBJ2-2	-	CASSGTGATSGTGELFF	TGCGCCAGCAGCGGGACAGGCGCTACTAGTGGAACCGGGGAGCTGTTTTTT
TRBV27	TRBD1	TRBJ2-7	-	CASSSQGSAGGEQYF	TGTGCCAGCAGTAGCCAGGGAAGCGCAGGGGGCGAGCAGTACTTC
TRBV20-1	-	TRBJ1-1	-	CSASWGVNAEAFF	TGCAGTGCTAGTTGGGGGGTCAACGCTGAAGCTTTCTTT
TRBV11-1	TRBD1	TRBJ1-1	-	CASSFPGGWTEAFF	TGTGCCAGCAGCTTCCCAGGGGGATGGACTGAAGCTTTCTTT
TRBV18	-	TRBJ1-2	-	CASSPRAGQTNYGYTF	TGTGCCAGCTCACCAAGGGCGGGGCAGACTAACTATGGCTACACCTTC
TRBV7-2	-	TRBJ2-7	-	CASSPTPGSYEQYF	TGTGCCAGCAGCCCGACTCCAGGGTCCTACGAGCAGTACTTC
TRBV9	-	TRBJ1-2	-	CASSVEGDAVNYGYTF	TGTGCCAGCAGCGTAGAGGGGGACGCGGTAAACTATGGCTACACCTTC
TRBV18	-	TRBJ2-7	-	CASSPFPVYEQYF	TGTGCCAGCTCACCATTCCCGGTCTACGAGCAGTACTTC
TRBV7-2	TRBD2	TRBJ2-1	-	CASSLQGLAGANEQFF	TGTGCCAGCAGCTTACAGGGACTAGCGGGGGCTAATGAGCAGTTCTTC
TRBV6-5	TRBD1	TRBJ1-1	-	CASSSGQGREAFF	TGTGCCAGCAGTTCGGGACAGGGCCGTGAAGCTTTCTTT